This entry describes one TCR beta chain. TCRdb called clones again from the PCR reads with MiXCR. The sample holds some 26,000 clones; around 3.5% are singletons and the top ten take about 3.2%. The data stem from a study of metastatic and nonmetastatic thyroid tumors. The entire patient cohort was treatment-naive prior to thyroid surgery. The CDR3 covers 16 residues. The V and J ends lost 0 bases and 6 bases respectively, with 14 bases between them. Germline V gene data show CDR1 as MNHEY and CDR2 as SVGAGI. This sequence originates from a male donor with papillary thyroid cancer or a benign thyroid nodule (not recorded which). Some clones in this sample may be carry-over from other donors' samples. The chain recombines TRBV6-5 with TRBJ2-2, with D possibly matching TRBD1 (5 bases). Sequenced sample: blood. CDR3: CASSYSSGYAAGELFF. CDR3 nucleotides: TGTGCCAGCAGTTACTCCTCAGGGTATGCCGCCGGGGAGCTGTTTTTT.